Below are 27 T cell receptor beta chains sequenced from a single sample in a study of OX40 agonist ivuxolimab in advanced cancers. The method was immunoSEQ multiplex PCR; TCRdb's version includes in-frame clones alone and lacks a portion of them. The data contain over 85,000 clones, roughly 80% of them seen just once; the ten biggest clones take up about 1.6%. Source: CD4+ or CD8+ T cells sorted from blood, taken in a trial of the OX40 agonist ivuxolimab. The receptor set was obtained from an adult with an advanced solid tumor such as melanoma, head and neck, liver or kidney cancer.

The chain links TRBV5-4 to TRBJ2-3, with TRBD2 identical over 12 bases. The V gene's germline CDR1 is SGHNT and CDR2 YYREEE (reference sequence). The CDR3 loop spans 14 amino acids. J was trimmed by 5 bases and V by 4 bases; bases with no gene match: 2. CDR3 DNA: TGTGCCAGCAGCCTGGGACTAGCGGGAGATACGCAGTATTTT. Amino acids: CASSLGLAGDTQYF. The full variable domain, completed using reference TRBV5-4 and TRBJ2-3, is ETGVTQSPTHLIKTRGQQVTLRCSSQSGHNTVSWYQQALGQGPQFIFQYYREEENGRGNFPPRFSGLQFPNYSSELNVNALELDDSALYLCASSLGLAGDTQYFGPGTRLTVL.

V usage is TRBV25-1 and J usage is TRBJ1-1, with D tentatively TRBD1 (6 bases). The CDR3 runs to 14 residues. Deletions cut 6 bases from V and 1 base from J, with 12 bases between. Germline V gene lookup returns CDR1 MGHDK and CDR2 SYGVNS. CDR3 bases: TGTGCCAGCAGGTGGGGGGGGCCGAACACTGAAGCTTTCTTT. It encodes CASRWGGPNTEAFF.

Written as DNA, the CDR3 is TGTGCCAGCAGCCCAGACAGGGCCACAGATACGCAGTATTTT. Its translation is CASSPDRATDTQYF. This chain joins TRBV7-6 and TRBJ2-3; 7 nucleotides match TRBD1. CDR1 and CDR2 from the germline V gene are SGHVS and FNYEAQ. The CDR3 sequence is 14 residues long. After removal of 5 bases from V and 2 bases from J, the junction contained 4 bases not matched to a gene.

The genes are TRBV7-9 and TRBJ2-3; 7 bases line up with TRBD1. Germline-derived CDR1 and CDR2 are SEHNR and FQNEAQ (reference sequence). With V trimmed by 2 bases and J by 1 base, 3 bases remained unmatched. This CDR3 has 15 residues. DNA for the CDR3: TGTGCCAGCAGCTTATCGACAGGGCGCACAGATACGCAGTATTTT. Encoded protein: CASSLSTGRTDTQYF. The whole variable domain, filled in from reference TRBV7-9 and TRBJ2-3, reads DTGVSQNPRHKITKRGQNVTFRCDPISEHNRLYWYRQTLGQGPEFLTYFQNEAQLEKSRLLSDRFSAERPKGSFSTLEIQRTEQGDSAMYLCASSLSTGRTDTQYFGPGTRLTVL.

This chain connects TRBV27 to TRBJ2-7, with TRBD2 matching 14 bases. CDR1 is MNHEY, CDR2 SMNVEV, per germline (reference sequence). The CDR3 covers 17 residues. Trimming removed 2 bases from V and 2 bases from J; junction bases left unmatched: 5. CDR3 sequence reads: CASSLRGTSGGTYEQYF. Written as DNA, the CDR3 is TGTGCCAGCAGTTTACGGGGGACTAGCGGGGGTACCTACGAGCAGTACTTC.

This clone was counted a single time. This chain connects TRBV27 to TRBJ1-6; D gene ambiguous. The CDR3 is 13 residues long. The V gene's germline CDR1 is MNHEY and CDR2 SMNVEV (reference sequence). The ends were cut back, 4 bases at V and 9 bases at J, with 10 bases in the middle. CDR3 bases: TGTGCCAGCAGTTCTACGGAACGTTCACCCCTCCACTTT. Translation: CASSSTERSPLHF.

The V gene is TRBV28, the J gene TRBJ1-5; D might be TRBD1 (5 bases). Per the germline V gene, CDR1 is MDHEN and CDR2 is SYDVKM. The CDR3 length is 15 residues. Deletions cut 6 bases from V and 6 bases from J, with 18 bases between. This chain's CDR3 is CASSFGSGLVQPQHF. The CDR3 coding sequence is TGTGCCAGCAGCTTTGGATCAGGGTTGGTTCAGCCCCAGCATTTT.

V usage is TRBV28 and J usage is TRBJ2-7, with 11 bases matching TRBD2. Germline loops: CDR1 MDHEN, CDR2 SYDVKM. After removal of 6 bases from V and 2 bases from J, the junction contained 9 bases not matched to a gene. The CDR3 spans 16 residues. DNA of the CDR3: TGTGCCAGCAGCCCATGGGGTAGCGGGAGGGCCTACGAGCAGTACTTC. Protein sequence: CASSPWGSGRAYEQYF.

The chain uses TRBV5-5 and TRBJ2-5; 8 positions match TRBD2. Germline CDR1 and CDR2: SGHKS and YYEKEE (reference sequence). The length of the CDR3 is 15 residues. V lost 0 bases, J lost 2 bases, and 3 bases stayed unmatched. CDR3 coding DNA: TGTGCCAGCAGCTTGGCGGGGGGGGTACAAGAGACCCAGTACTTC. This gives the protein CASSLAGGVQETQYF.

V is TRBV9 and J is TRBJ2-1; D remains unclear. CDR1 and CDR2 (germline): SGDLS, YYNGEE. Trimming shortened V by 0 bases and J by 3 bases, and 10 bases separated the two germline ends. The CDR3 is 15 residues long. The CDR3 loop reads CASSVGAASYNEQFF. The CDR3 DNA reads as TGTGCCAGCAGCGTAGGAGCAGCCAGCTACAATGAGCAGTTCTTC.

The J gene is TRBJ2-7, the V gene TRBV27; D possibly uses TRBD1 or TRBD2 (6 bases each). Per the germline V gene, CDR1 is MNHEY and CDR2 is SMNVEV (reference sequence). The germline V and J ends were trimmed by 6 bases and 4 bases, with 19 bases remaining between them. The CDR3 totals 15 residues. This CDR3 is CASRHKGGGGYEQYF. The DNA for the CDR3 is TGTGCCAGCAGGCACAAGGGGGGCGGAGGATACGAGCAGTACTTC.

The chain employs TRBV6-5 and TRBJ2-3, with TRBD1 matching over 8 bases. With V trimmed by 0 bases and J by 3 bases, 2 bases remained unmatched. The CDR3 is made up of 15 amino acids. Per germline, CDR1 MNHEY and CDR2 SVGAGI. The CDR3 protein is CASSYSRQGTDTQYF. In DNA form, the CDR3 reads TGTGCCAGCAGTTACTCGCGACAGGGGACAGATACGCAGTATTTT.

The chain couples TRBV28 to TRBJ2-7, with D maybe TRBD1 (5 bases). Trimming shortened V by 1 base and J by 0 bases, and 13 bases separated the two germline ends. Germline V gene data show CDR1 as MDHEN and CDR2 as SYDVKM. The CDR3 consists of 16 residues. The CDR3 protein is CASSLYARQSSYEQYF. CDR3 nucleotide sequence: TGTGCCAGCAGTTTATACGCCAGACAGAGCTCCTACGAGCAGTACTTC. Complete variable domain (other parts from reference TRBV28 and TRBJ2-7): DVKVTQSSRYLVKRTGEKVFLECVQDMDHENMFWYRQDPGLGLRLIYFSYDVKMKEKGDIPEGYSVSREKKERFSLILESASTNQTSMYLCASSLYARQSSYEQYFGPGTRLTVT.

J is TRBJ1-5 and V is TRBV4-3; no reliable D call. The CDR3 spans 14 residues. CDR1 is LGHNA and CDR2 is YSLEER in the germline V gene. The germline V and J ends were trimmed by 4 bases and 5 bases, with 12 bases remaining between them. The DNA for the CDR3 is TGCGCCAGCAGCCGGGGAGGTGCGGATCAGCCCCAGCATTTT. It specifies CASSRGGADQPQHF.

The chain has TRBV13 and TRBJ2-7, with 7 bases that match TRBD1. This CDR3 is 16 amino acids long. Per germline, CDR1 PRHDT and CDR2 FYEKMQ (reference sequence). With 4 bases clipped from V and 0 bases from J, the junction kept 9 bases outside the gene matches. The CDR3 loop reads CASSSFRDRSSYEQYF. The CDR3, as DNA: TGTGCCAGCAGCTCATTCCGGGACAGAAGCTCCTACGAGCAGTACTTC. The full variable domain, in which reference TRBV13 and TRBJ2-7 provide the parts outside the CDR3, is AAGVIQSPRHLIKEKRETATLKCYPIPRHDTVYWYQQGPGQDPQFLISFYEKMQSDKGSIPDRFSAQQFSDYHSELNMSSLELGDSALYFCASSSFRDRSSYEQYFGPGTRLTVT.

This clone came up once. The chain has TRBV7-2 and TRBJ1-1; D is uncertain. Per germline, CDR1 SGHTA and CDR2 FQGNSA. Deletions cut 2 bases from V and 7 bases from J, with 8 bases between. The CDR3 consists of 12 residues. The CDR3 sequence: CASSLPQHEAFF. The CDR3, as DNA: TGTGCCAGCAGCTTACCCCAACATGAAGCTTTCTTT.

The chain's CDR3 is CASSLNGATNEKLFF. CDR3 bases: TGTGCCAGCAGCTTAAACGGTGCAACTAATGAAAAACTGTTTTTT. J is TRBJ1-4 and V is TRBV7-3; unclear D gene. This CDR3 has 15 amino acids. CDR1 is SGHTA, CDR2 FQGTGA, per germline. The V gene lost 1 base and the J gene lost 0 bases, with 6 bases spanning the gap.

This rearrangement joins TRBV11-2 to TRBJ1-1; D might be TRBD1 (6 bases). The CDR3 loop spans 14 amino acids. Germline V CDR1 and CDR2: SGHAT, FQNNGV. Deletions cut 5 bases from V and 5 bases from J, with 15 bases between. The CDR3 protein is CASSTNRVRTEAFF. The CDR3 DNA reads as TGTGCCAGCAGCACCAACAGGGTCAGGACTGAAGCTTTCTTT.

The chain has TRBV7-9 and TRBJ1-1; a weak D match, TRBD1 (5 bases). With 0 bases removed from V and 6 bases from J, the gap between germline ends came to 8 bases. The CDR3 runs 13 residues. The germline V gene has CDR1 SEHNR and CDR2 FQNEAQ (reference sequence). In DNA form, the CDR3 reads TGTGCCAGCAGCTTAGCGCAGGGATCTGAAGCTTTCTTT. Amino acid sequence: CASSLAQGSEAFF.

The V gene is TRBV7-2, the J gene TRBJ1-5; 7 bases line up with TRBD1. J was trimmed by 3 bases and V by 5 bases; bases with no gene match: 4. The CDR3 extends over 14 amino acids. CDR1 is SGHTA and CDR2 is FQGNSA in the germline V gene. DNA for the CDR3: TGTGCCAGCAGCCAGACAGGGCCCAATCAGCCCCAGCATTTT. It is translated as CASSQTGPNQPQHF.

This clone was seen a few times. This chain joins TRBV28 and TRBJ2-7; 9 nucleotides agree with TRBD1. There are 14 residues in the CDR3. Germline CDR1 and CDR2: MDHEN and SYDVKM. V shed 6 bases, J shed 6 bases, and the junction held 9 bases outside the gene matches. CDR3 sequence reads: CASRPPGQGREQYF. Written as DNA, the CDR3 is TGTGCCAGCAGGCCTCCGGGACAGGGTCGCGAGCAGTACTTC.

This CDR3 is CASSQGLGNSETQYF. For the CDR3, the DNA is TGCGCCAGCAGCCAAGGCCTCGGGAATTCAGAGACCCAGTACTTC. V and J are TRBV4-3 and TRBJ2-5, with a possible D match to TRBD2 (5 bases). The germline CDR1 and CDR2 sequences are LGHNA and YSLEER. Trimming left V 1 base short and J 4 bases short, with 13 bases between. This CDR3 is 15 amino acids long.

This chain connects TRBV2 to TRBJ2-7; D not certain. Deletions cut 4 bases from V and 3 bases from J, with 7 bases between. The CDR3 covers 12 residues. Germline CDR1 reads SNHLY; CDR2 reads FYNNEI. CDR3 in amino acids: CASSGGVYEQYF. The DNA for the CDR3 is TGTGCCAGCAGTGGAGGAGTCTACGAGCAGTACTTC.

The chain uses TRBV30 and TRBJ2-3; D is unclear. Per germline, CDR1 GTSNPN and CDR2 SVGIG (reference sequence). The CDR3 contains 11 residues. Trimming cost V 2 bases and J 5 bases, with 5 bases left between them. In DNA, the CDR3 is TGTGCCTGGAGTAGTAGAGATACGCAGTATTTT. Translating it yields CAWSSRDTQYF.

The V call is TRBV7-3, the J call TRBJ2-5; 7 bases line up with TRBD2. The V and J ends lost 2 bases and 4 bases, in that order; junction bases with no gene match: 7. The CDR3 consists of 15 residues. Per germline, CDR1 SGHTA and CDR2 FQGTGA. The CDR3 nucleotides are TGTGCCAGCAGCTTATATAGGGCGGGAGTAGAGACCCAGTACTTC. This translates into CASSLYRAGVETQYF.

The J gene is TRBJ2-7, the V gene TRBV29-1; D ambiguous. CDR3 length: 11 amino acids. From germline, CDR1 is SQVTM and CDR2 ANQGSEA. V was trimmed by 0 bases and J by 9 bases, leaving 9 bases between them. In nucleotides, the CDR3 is TGCAGCGTTGAAGATCAGGCAGGGCAGTACTTC. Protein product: CSVEDQAGQYF.

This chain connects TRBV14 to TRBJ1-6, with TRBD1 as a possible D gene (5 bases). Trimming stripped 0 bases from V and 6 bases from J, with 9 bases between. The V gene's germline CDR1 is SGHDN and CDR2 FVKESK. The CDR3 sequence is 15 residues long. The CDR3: CASSQDLRGNSPLHF. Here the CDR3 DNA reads TGTGCCAGCAGCCAAGATCTTAGGGGTAATTCACCCCTCCACTTT.